The entry below describes one T cell receptor (beta chain). What it recognizes is unknown. This record comes from a study of T cells in Graves' hyperthyroidism and ophthalmopathy. Study results and caveats: Most clonotypes that expanded in the thyroid above 0.001 also showed up in blood.

Amplified regions were TCR beta CDR3 sequences from RNA transcripts. First-round RT-PCR targeting the TCR CDR3 was performed with the HTBI primer set. Via MiXCR, TCRdb re-called the multiplex PCR reads, giving one row per CDR3 protein. The table lists a few hundred thousand distinct CDR3 sequences, about 18% of them singletons. This receptor was taken from a man aged 18-30 years with Graves' ophthalmopathy. Sequencing was carried out using blood.

CDR3 DNA: TGTGCCAGCAGACCCGGGGGCGAGGCTGAAAAACTGTTTTTT. This codes for CASRPGGEAEKLFF. This chain uses TRBV6-1 with TRBJ1-4; perhaps TRBD1 as D (6 bases). The germline V gene has CDR1 MNHNS and CDR2 SASEGT. This CDR3 region has 14 residues. Trimming removed 6 bases at V and 7 bases at J, with 15 bases between.